This TCR beta chain is from a study of spatial heterogeneity in lung cancer. In this sample, this clonotype turned up many times. The time point was: blood at routine non-recurrence follow-up after resection. Frozen PBMC, nontumor lung or tumor provided whole RNA, which was sequenced unsorted. TCRdb reprocessed the 5' RACE reads with MiXCR, giving one entry per CDR3 protein. The repertoire consists of roughly 120,000 distinct CDR3 sequences, with less than 15% occurring once and the leading ten covering approximately 15%. Sequenced material: PBMCs, taken at follow-up. This TCR came from a male donor with early-stage non-small cell lung cancer.

CDR3 sequence: CSVDRSTNTEAFF. DNA for the CDR3: TGCAGCGTTGATAGGAGCACGAACACTGAAGCTTTCTTT. The chain has TRBV29-1 and TRBJ1-1; D call uncertain. The germline CDR1 and CDR2 sequences are SQVTM and ANQGSEA. V was pared by 3 bases and J by 1 base, with 9 bases between. This CDR3 is built from 13 residues.